This T cell receptor (beta chain) was identified during a study of blood T cells in healthy people across ages. Study-wide points: A conclusive naive versus antigen-experienced comparison was prevented by the unsorted PBMCs. Whereas aged donors had fewer naive CD4+ cells, long-lived donors had more of them and higher diversity.

The CDR3 runs 17 residues. In germline, CDR1 is MGHDK, CDR2 SYGVNS. J gave up 3 bases and V 1 base, and 6 bases lay outside the gene matches. In regard to this clonotype: Its matching antigen is unknown.

A second PCR, run for roughly 7 to 12 cycles, used a sample-barcoded 5' primer plus a J-beta primer mix. Using its own MiXCR run on the 5' RACE reads, TCRdb lists one record per CDR3 protein. The table lists 1,300,000 or so distinct CDR3 sequences, around 59% of them singletons. The individuals who served as donors were healthy Caucasians living in Russia, aged roughly 6 to 95. Total RNA, at least 6 micrograms per sample, was extracted from PBMCs. This sequence originates from a man aged 18 to 35 in good health. Sequenced: blood. The chain couples TRBV25-1 to TRBJ2-1; TRBD2 matches at 10 bases. The CDR3 loop reads CASSELGSGGVYNEQFF. The CDR3 bases are TGTGCCAGCAGTGAATTAGGGAGCGGGGGGGTCTACAATGAGCAGTTCTTC.